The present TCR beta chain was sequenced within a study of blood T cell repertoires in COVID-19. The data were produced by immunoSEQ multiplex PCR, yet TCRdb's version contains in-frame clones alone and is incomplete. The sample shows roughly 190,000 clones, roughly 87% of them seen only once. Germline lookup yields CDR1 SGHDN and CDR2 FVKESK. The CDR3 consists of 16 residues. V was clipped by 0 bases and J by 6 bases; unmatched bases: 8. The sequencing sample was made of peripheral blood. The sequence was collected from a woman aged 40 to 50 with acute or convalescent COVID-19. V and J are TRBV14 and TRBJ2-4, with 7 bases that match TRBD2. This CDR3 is CASSQEGEGVVNIQYF. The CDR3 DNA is TGTGCCAGCAGCCAAGAAGGGGAGGGTGTGGTAAACATTCAGTACTTC.